What follows are 4 T cell receptor beta chains derived from one specimen sequenced in a study of control samples from healthy donors and cancer patients. Sequenced by immunoSEQ multiplex PCR; TCRdb stores in-frame clones only, minus some. The sample has about 92,000 clones, roughly 86% seen once. Sequenced input: blood. These receptor sequences come from a woman in her fifties or sixties in good health.

V and J are TRBV29-1 and TRBJ2-1; D call uncertain. The CDR3 covers 13 residues. Germline CDR1 SQVTM, CDR2 ANQGSEA. Trimming pared 4 bases from V and 7 bases from J, leaving 14 bases between. The CDR3 coding sequence is TGCAGCGTTGGGTGGGGTTTAGAGAATGAGCAGTTCTTC. This translates into CSVGWGLENEQFF.

The genes are TRBV3-1 (or the pseudogene TRBV3-2) and TRBJ1-2; no definite D call. CDR1 LGHDT and CDR2 YNNKEL come from the germline V gene (reference sequence). V was pared by 1 base and J by 0 bases, with 9 bases between. The CDR3 loop spans 15 amino acids. CDR3 sequence (DNA): TGTGCCAGCAGCCAAGCCCAGATTACTAACTATGGCTACACCTTC. Amino acid sequence: CASSQAQITNYGYTF.

This clone was found once. This chain connects TRBV19 to TRBJ1-2; D is perhaps TRBD1 (5 bases). This CDR3 comprises 16 residues. Germline-derived CDR1 and CDR2 are LNHDA and SQIVND (reference sequence). V was trimmed by 5 bases and J by 0 bases, leaving 16 bases between them. The CDR3, as DNA: TGTGCCAGTAGTGATAACCGGGACCCTACTAACTATGGCTACACCTTC. This sequence encodes CASSDNRDPTNYGYTF.

V gene TRBV29-1 combines with J gene TRBJ2-1; D is perhaps TRBD1 (6 bases). Germline-derived CDR1 and CDR2 are SQVTM and ANQGSEA. The CDR3 sequence is 12 residues long. Trimming removed 4 bases from V and 3 bases from J, with 7 bases in between. The CDR3 protein is CSVGGGYNEQFF. The CDR3 DNA reads as TGCAGCGTTGGAGGGGGCTACAATGAGCAGTTCTTC.